This T cell receptor (beta chain) emerged from a study of shared clonotypes between healthy human individuals. Germline CDR1 and CDR2: ENHRY and SYGVKD. This CDR3 spans 15 amino acids. After removal of 4 bases from V and 10 bases from J, the junction contained 8 bases not matched to a gene. It was into CD45RA+ naive and CD45RA-negative memory subsets that the CD4+ cells were split. Only in-frame clones appear in the TCRdb table, and some are missing; sequencing was by immunoSEQ multiplex PCR. This table has millions of clones, approximately 94% appearing once. This clonotype originated in a man aged 18-30 years in good health. V is TRBV10-3 and J is TRBJ1-6; 9 bases are a match to TRBD1. The sample comprised naive CD4+ T cells sorted from blood. As for subset: CD45RA+ positively selected. CDR3 sequence: CAISGPGQGESPLHF. CDR3 DNA sequence: TGTGCCATCAGTGGCCCGGGACAGGGCGAATCACCCCTCCACTTT.